These 30 T cell receptor beta chains were sequenced from one sample in a study of blood T cell repertoires in COVID-19. Some clones are missing from TCRdb's copy, which holds only in-frame ones; the method was immunoSEQ multiplex PCR. The profile covers about 240,000 clones, with around 90% appearing a single time and more than 6.5% taken by the ten largest. Material for sequencing was peripheral blood. These receptors originate from a woman in her 70s with active or convalescent COVID-19.

The CDR3 nucleotides read TGCAGCGTCAAATTTTGGAACACTGAAGCTTTCTTT. Protein sequence: CSVKFWNTEAFF. This chain uses TRBV29-1 with TRBJ1-1; D is uncertain. The CDR3 is 12 amino acids. Germline V CDR1 and CDR2: SQVTM, ANQGSEA. Trimming removed 6 bases from V and 1 base from J, with 9 bases in between.

This clone is a singleton in its sample. The chain employs TRBV7-2 and TRBJ1-6; no reliable D call. V was pared by 1 base and J by 12 bases, with 19 bases between. The germline V gene has CDR1 SGHTA and CDR2 FQGNSA. The CDR3 totals 16 residues. The CDR3 nucleotides are TGTGCCAGCAGCTTAGAGCCTCCACTCGGGGTCGAACCCCTCCACTTT. Translating it yields CASSLEPPLGVEPLHF.

This clone appeared a single time. CDR3 protein: CASSPIQGQETQYF. The CDR3 DNA sequence: TGTGCCAGCAGTCCAATACAGGGCCAAGAGACCCAGTACTTC. The chain uses TRBV6-6 and TRBJ2-5, with D perhaps matching TRBD1 (6 bases). The V end lost 5 bases, the J end lost 1 base, and 11 bases lay between the germline ends. Germline V lookup: CDR1 MNHNY, CDR2 SVGAGI (reference sequence). There are 14 residues in the CDR3.

This chain connects TRBV7-2 to TRBJ2-2, with D possibly being TRBD2 (5 bases). The germline V gene encodes CDR1 SGHTA and CDR2 FQGNSA. Trimming removed 1 base at V and 3 bases at J, with 12 bases between. The CDR3 has 16 residues. The CDR3 nucleotides read TGTGCCAGCAGCTTAGTAGCAGGACTCTACACCGGGGAGCTGTTTTTT. It yields the protein CASSLVAGLYTGELFF.

The chain combines TRBV4-2 with TRBJ1-2; 8 bases are shared with TRBD1. CDR3 length: 14 amino acids. Germline CDR1 is LGHNA and CDR2 is YNFKEQ. V was pared by 5 bases and J by 3 bases, with 5 bases of the junction left unmatched. This CDR3 reads CASSSQTGDYGYTF. In DNA, the CDR3 is TGTGCCAGCAGCTCTCAGACAGGGGACTATGGCTACACCTTC.

The rearrangement uses TRBV5-1 and TRBJ1-1, with TRBD1 identical over 9 bases. From germline, CDR1 is SGHRS and CDR2 YFSETQ. CDR3 length equals 16 residues. The V segment lost 2 bases and the J segment 4 bases; nucleotides outside the gene matches: 9. Here the CDR3 DNA reads TGCGCCAGCAGCTTAAAAACAGGGGGCCTAGGCACTGAAGCTTTCTTT. The encoded protein is CASSLKTGGLGTEAFF. The whole variable domain, remainder taken from reference TRBV5-1 and TRBJ1-1, is KAGVTQTPRYLIKTRGQQVTLSCSPISGHRSVSWYQQTPGQGLQFLFEYFSETQRNKGNFPGRFSGRQFSNSRSEMNVSTLELGDSALYLCASSLKTGGLGTEAFFGQGTRLTVV.

DNA for the CDR3: TGTGCCAGCAGCGCGGGACAGGGTAAGGATCGGCCCCAGCATTTT. It yields the protein CASSAGQGKDRPQHF. The rearrangement uses TRBV9 and TRBJ1-5, with 9 bases that match TRBD1. The CDR3 is 15 residues long. Germline CDR1 reads SGDLS; CDR2 reads YYNGEE. V was clipped by 3 bases and J by 9 bases; unmatched bases: 10.

CDR3 bases: TGTGCCAGTAGTATCCAGGGTATGCATCAGCCCCAGCATTTT. It yields the protein CASSIQGMHQPQHF. V usage is TRBV19 and J usage is TRBJ1-5; tentative D call: TRBD1 (5 bases). Trimming removed 3 bases from V and 5 bases from J, with 11 bases in between. Germline CDR1 reads LNHDA; CDR2 reads SQIVND (reference sequence). The CDR3 has 14 residues.

V is TRBV27 and J is TRBJ1-2; 9 positions match TRBD1. Germline V gives CDR1 MNHEY, CDR2 SMNVEV (reference sequence). The CDR3 covers 16 residues. The junction had 14 bases not matched to a gene; V was cut back by 5 bases and J by 7 bases. In DNA form, the CDR3 reads TGTGCCAGCAGTGTTACACCCGGGACAGGGTATTTTGGCTACACCTTC. Residues: CASSVTPGTGYFGYTF.

The chain uses TRBV18 and TRBJ2-6, with a tentative D call TRBD2 (5 bases). The CDR3 totals 15 residues. Germline CDR1 reads KGHSH; CDR2 reads LQKENI. V was trimmed by 2 bases and J by 0 bases, leaving 5 bases between them. The CDR3 is CASSPAGSGANVLTF. CDR3 in DNA: TGTGCCAGCTCACCAGCGGGCTCTGGGGCCAACGTCCTGACTTTC.

The chain has TRBV20-1 and TRBJ1-2; 12 bases fit TRBD1. In germline, CDR1 is DFQATT, CDR2 SNEGSKA (reference sequence). There are 14 residues in the CDR3. Germline trimming cut 3 bases from V and 7 bases from J; bases unmatched to any gene: 6. The CDR3 coding sequence is TGCAGTGCTAGTCCGGGACAGGGGGCCGGTGGCTACACCTTC. Amino acid sequence: CSASPGQGAGGYTF.

In its sample, this clone was seen a few times. CDR3 protein: CASSIGQGGRKLFF. The CDR3 DNA sequence: TGTGCCAGTAGTATCGGACAGGGTGGGAGAAAACTGTTTTTT. The chain joins TRBV19 to TRBJ1-4; 8 nucleotides agree with TRBD1. Germline assignment: CDR1 LNHDA and CDR2 SQIVND (reference sequence). The CDR3 extends over 14 amino acids. Trimming cost V 3 bases and J 10 bases; bases outside gene matches: 7.

The V call is TRBV11-3, the J call TRBJ2-7; 9 nucleotides match TRBD2. Germline V gene sequence: CDR1 SGHNT, CDR2 YENEEA. The junction had 8 bases not matched to a gene; V was cut back by 5 bases and J by 6 bases. The CDR3 is 14 amino acids. CDR3 DNA sequence: TGTGCCAGCAGCCCGGTAGCGGGGGCTATCGAGCAGTACTTC. The encoded protein is CASSPVAGAIEQYF.

The chain couples TRBV4-3 to TRBJ2-2, with TRBD1 matching 9 bases. The V gene's germline CDR1 is LGHNA and CDR2 YSLEER. V trimming: 5 bases; J trimming: 4 bases; junction bases outside the gene matches: 5. CDR3 length equals 15 residues. The CDR3 region is CASSRGQGPTGELFF. CDR3 nucleotides: TGCGCCAGCAGCAGGGGACAGGGCCCCACCGGGGAGCTGTTTTTT.

Only a few counts were recorded for this clone. The rearrangement links TRBV10-3 to TRBJ1-1; 7 bases are shared with TRBD1. The V gene end was trimmed by 11 bases and the J gene end by 8 bases; junction bases not matched to a gene: 8. Germline CDR1 reads ENHRY; CDR2 reads SYGVKD. The CDR3 length is 11 residues. CDR3 sequence (DNA): TGTGCCGTCGGGACAGCAGACGAAGCTTTCTTT. Residues: CAVGTADEAFF.

The chain links TRBV4-3 to TRBJ1-6; unclear D gene. V lost 1 base to trimming and J lost 9 bases, with 10 bases between them. The CDR3 spans 14 residues. Germline-derived CDR1 and CDR2 are LGHNA and YSLEER. The CDR3 reads CASSQVGSSSPLHF. The CDR3 coding sequence is TGCGCCAGCAGCCAAGTCGGGTCCTCTTCACCCCTCCACTTT.

In its sample, this clone was seen a few times. CDR3 sequence (DNA): TGCGCCAGCAGCTTGACAGGGTTTACGGAAGCTTTCTTT. Its translation: CASSLTGFTEAFF. The rearrangement links TRBV5-1 to TRBJ1-1; perhaps TRBD1 as D (6 bases). V lost 1 base to trimming and J lost 8 bases, with 12 bases between them. Germline V gene sequence: CDR1 SGHRS, CDR2 YFSETQ. The CDR3 has 13 residues.

V is TRBV6-5 and J is TRBJ1-6; D is undetermined. This CDR3 spans 13 amino acids. V gave up 2 bases and J gave up 10 bases, with 9 bases separating them. The germline CDR1 and CDR2 sequences are MNHEY and SVGAGI. The DNA of the CDR3 is TGTGCCAGCAGTTACCAGGTCGAGTCACCCCTCCACTTT. This encodes CASSYQVESPLHF.

The rearrangement uses TRBV7-9 and TRBJ1-3, with D unresolved. The CDR3 loop spans 14 amino acids. Per the germline V gene, CDR1 is SEHNR and CDR2 is FQNEAQ (reference sequence). The germline V and J ends were trimmed by 7 bases and 0 bases, with 10 bases remaining between them. This CDR3 is CASTQYSSGNTIYF. In DNA form, the CDR3 reads TGTGCCAGCACCCAATACAGCTCTGGAAACACCATATATTTT.

This clone was seen a single time. V and J are TRBV27 and TRBJ1-2; D is unresolved. The CDR3 totals 13 residues. V was pared by 8 bases and J by 2 bases, with 12 bases between. Germline-derived CDR1 and CDR2 are MNHEY and SMNVEV (reference sequence). The CDR3 DNA reads TGTGCCAGCGCCCTCCGAGAAAACTATGGCTACACCTTC. This codes for CASALRENYGYTF.

This clone was recorded once. The DNA for the CDR3 is TGTGCCAGCTCAACCACTGAGAACCGTTATCGCTACAATGAGCAGTTCTTC. Translation: CASSTTENRYRYNEQFF. V is TRBV18 and J is TRBJ2-1, with no clear D. CDR1 and CDR2 from the germline V gene are KGHSH and LQKENI. V shed 5 bases and J shed 3 bases, with 20 bases lying between them. CDR3 length: 17 residues.

This clone was counted at least ten times. Other DNA sequences within the sample encode an identical CDR3. The J gene is TRBJ2-7, the V gene TRBV13, with D uncertain. CDR3 length: 11 residues. The germline V gene has CDR1 PRHDT and CDR2 FYEKMQ (reference sequence). The V end lost 3 bases, the J end lost 6 bases, and 6 bases lay between the germline ends. The CDR3: CASSFNREQYF. For the CDR3, the DNA is TGTGCCAGCAGCTTTAATCGCGAGCAGTACTTC. Full variable domain (outside the CDR3, taken from reference TRBV13 and TRBJ2-7): AAGVIQSPRHLIKEKRETATLKCYPIPRHDTVYWYQQGPGQDPQFLISFYEKMQSDKGSIPDRFSAQQFSDYHSELNMSSLELGDSALYFCASSFNREQYFGPGTRLTVT.

This chain uses TRBV5-4 with TRBJ2-7; TRBD1 matches 10 bases. Trimming at V came to 3 bases and at J to 5 bases, leaving 8 bases not matched to a gene. Germline assignment: CDR1 SGHNT and CDR2 YYREEE (reference sequence). This CDR3 is 15 amino acids long. The CDR3 loop is CASSSPGQGSDEQYF. CDR3 coding DNA: TGTGCCAGCAGCTCCCCGGGACAGGGGTCCGACGAGCAGTACTTC.

The chain joins TRBV11-2 to TRBJ1-1, with 7 bases aligning to TRBD1. After removal of 7 bases from V and 4 bases from J, the junction contained 9 bases not matched to a gene. CDR1 SGHAT and CDR2 FQNNGV come from the germline V gene. The CDR3 spans 14 residues. CDR3: CASTQQGSVTEAFF. Here the CDR3 DNA reads TGTGCCAGCACCCAACAGGGGTCCGTCACTGAAGCTTTCTTT.

The rearrangement links TRBV4-1 to TRBJ1-1; no clear D. With 1 base removed from V and 6 bases from J, the gap between germline ends came to 9 bases. This CDR3 has 13 residues. CDR1 is MGHRA and CDR2 is YSYEKL in the germline V gene. This CDR3 reads CASSQGLRPEAFF. The CDR3 DNA follows: TGCGCCAGCAGCCAAGGGCTTCGCCCTGAAGCTTTCTTT.

This clone was observed a few times. This chain joins TRBV19 and TRBJ1-4, with a weak D call TRBD1 (6 bases). This CDR3 is built from 14 residues. The germline V and J ends were trimmed by 5 bases and 11 bases, with 18 bases remaining between them. In germline, CDR1 is LNHDA, CDR2 SQIVND (reference sequence). The CDR3, as DNA: TGTGCCAGTAGTCTGAACAGGGAATCGGCGAAACTGTTTTTT. The encoded protein is CASSLNRESAKLFF.

A note on this clone: The same CDR3 also results from other DNA sequences found in this sample. V gene TRBV10-3 combines with J gene TRBJ1-1; tentative D call: TRBD1 (5 bases). This CDR3 has 13 amino acids. V was cut by 4 bases and J by 1 base, with 7 bases left in between. Germline V gene data show CDR1 as ENHRY and CDR2 as SYGVKD. In nucleotides, the CDR3 is TGTGCCATCAGTGGGGGCGGGAACACTGAAGCTTTCTTT. Its translation is CAISGGGNTEAFF.

V and J are TRBV6-6 and TRBJ2-7, with 12 bases fitting TRBD1. V trimming: 7 bases; J trimming: 4 bases; junction bases outside the gene matches: 8. Per the germline V gene, CDR1 is MNHNY and CDR2 is SVGAGI (reference sequence). The CDR3 contains 15 residues. CDR3 region: CASNTRDRGLYEQYF. For the CDR3, the DNA is TGTGCCAGCAACACCCGGGACAGGGGGCTTTACGAGCAGTACTTC.

The chain links TRBV2 to TRBJ1-2; D not certain. CDR3 length: 14 residues. CDR1 and CDR2 (germline): SNHLY, FYNNEI. V was trimmed by 6 bases and J by 4 bases, leaving 15 bases between them. CDR3 nucleotides: TGTGCCAGCAGCGATACAGCCACATCCTATGGCTACACCTTC. It encodes CASSDTATSYGYTF.

The chain links TRBV3-1 (or the pseudogene TRBV3-2) to TRBJ2-4; the match to TRBD2 covers 8 bases. Germline-derived CDR1 and CDR2 are LGHDT and YNNKEL (reference sequence). V gave up 4 bases and J gave up 3 bases; unmatched junction bases: 8. The CDR3 covers 16 residues. The CDR3 reads CASSLPGTRGKNIQYF. The CDR3 coding sequence is TGTGCCAGCAGCCTCCCCGGGACTAGGGGCAAAAACATTCAGTACTTC.